One and the same sample provided the 20 T cell receptor beta chains below, sequenced in a study of Ad26.COV2.S vaccination and SARS-CoV-2 variants. The treatment here: 15 to 20 received Ad26.COV2.S at low or high dose, single or two shots; 5 received placebo; per-sample allocation not given. After the first vaccine or placebo injection, samples were drawn on day 63. The assay was immunoSEQ multiplex PCR, and TCRdb's table has in-frame clones only and misses some. This sample has 380,000 or so clones, with about 88% found just once. This material consisted of peripheral blood, taken in a trial of Ad26.COV2.S vaccine versus placebo. These receptors were obtained from a person between 18 and 65 years old who received the Ad26.COV2.S COVID-19 vaccine or a placebo.

This chain joins TRBV6-5 and TRBJ1-5; D might be TRBD1 (6 bases). This CDR3 spans 15 amino acids. Germline CDR1 reads MNHEY; CDR2 reads SVGAGI. Trimming took 8 bases from V and 2 from J, leaving 16 bases between them. The CDR3 DNA follows: TGTGCCAGCGGGGACACGGGAATTGGCAATCAGCCCCAGCATTTT. This translates into CASGDTGIGNQPQHF.

This chain uses TRBV5-1 with TRBJ1-1; tentatively, D is TRBD1 (6 bases). The V end lost 0 bases, the J end lost 3 bases, and 12 bases lay between the germline ends. This CDR3 region has 15 residues. CDR1 and CDR2 from the germline V gene are SGHRS and YFSETQ. CDR3 nucleotides: TGCGCCAGCAGCTTGGATCGGGGGGCCGACACTGAAGCTTTCTTT. Encoded protein: CASSLDRGADTEAFF.

V and J are TRBV18 and TRBJ1-2, with D unresolved. This CDR3 comprises 12 residues. The germline V and J ends were trimmed by 6 bases and 6 bases, with 11 bases remaining between them. From germline, CDR1 is KGHSH and CDR2 LQKENI. The CDR3 region has the DNA TGTGCCAGCTCTTCACAAACCGATGGCTACACCTTC. Translating gives CASSSQTDGYTF.

The V call is TRBV23-1, the J call TRBJ2-3, with TRBD2 identical over 9 bases. TRBV23-1 is annotated as an ORF whose role is uncertain. The CDR3 sequence is 18 residues long. The V gene end was trimmed by 3 bases and the J gene end by 0 bases; junction bases not matched to a gene: 10. The CDR3 reads CASSHWTAGGVSTDTQYF. CDR3 sequence (DNA): TGCGCCAGCAGTCATTGGACAGCGGGGGGCGTCAGCACAGATACGCAGTATTTT.

The chain uses TRBV5-4 and TRBJ2-5, with 15 bases that match TRBD2. This CDR3 has 16 residues. After removal of 4 bases from V and 5 bases from J, the junction contained 6 bases not matched to a gene. Per the germline V gene, CDR1 is SGHNT and CDR2 is YYREEE (reference sequence). DNA for the CDR3: TGTGCCAGCAGCAGGACTAGCGGGAGGGCCCGGGAGACCCAGTACTTC. Translation: CASSRTSGRARETQYF.

This clone has just a few counts. The V and J genes are TRBV6-5 and TRBJ1-2, with D unresolved. The germline V and J ends were trimmed by 7 bases and 3 bases, with 12 bases remaining between them. Germline-derived CDR1 and CDR2 are MNHEY and SVGAGI. The CDR3 runs 13 residues. CDR3 protein: CASMWAGYYGYTF. The CDR3 nucleotides read TGTGCCAGCATGTGGGCGGGGTACTATGGCTACACCTTC.

This clone was seen only once. The rearrangement links TRBV4-3 to TRBJ2-1, with 8 bases lining up with TRBD2. The germline V gene encodes CDR1 LGHNA and CDR2 YSLEER. Trimming removed 1 base from V and 3 bases from J; junction bases left unmatched: 5. CDR3 length: 16 amino acids. This chain's CDR3 is CASSQVQAGVYNEQFF. The CDR3 nucleotides are TGCGCCAGCAGCCAAGTTCAAGCGGGGGTCTACAATGAGCAGTTCTTC.

Concerning this clone: The same CDR3 also results from other DNA sequences found in this sample. The chain employs TRBV4-3 and TRBJ2-7; D perhaps matches TRBD2 (6 bases). Germline loops: CDR1 LGHNA, CDR2 YSLEER. V was cut by 1 base and J by 2 bases, with 12 bases left in between. This CDR3 is built from 15 residues. DNA of the CDR3: TGCGCCAGCAGCCAAGGGCGGGGTTCTGCCTACGAGCAGTACTTC. It yields the protein CASSQGRGSAYEQYF.

This clone was observed a handful of times. The rearrangement uses TRBV29-1 and TRBJ1-6, with D unresolved. Trimming shortened V by 6 bases and J by 5 bases, and 11 bases separated the two germline ends. The CDR3 is 13 residues long. CDR1 is SQVTM, CDR2 ANQGSEA, per germline. DNA of the CDR3: TGCAGCGTGTCTCTCGCTAATAATTCACCCCTCCACTTT. Encoded protein: CSVSLANNSPLHF.

The rearrangement uses TRBV5-1 and TRBJ1-2, with D unresolved. V lost 4 bases and J lost 4, with 26 bases in between. The CDR3 is made up of 18 amino acids. CDR1 and CDR2 from the germline V gene are SGHRS and YFSETQ. The CDR3 coding sequence is TGCGCCAGCAGCCTCCAAAGCGGTCAGGAAATTAAAACCTATGGCTACACCTTC. It specifies CASSLQSGQEIKTYGYTF.

This chain uses TRBV11-1 with TRBJ2-7, with 7 bases matching TRBD1. In germline, CDR1 is SGHAT, CDR2 FQDESV (reference sequence). The CDR3 sequence is 13 residues long. V lost 5 bases, J lost 4 bases, and 5 bases stayed unmatched. CDR3 region: CASSPGTEYEQYF. The CDR3 nucleotides are TGTGCCAGCAGCCCCGGGACAGAATACGAGCAGTACTTC.

V and J are TRBV6-4 and TRBJ1-1; no clear D. This CDR3 comprises 13 residues. Germline V gene sequence: CDR1 MRHNA, CDR2 SNTAGT. V lost 7 bases and J lost 0, with 9 bases in between. The CDR3 nucleotides read TGTGCCAGCATGAGGGAAGTGAACACTGAAGCTTTCTTT. Translation gives CASMREVNTEAFF.

J is TRBJ2-7 and V is TRBV12-3 or TRBV12-4; a possible D gene is TRBD2 (5 bases). This CDR3 has 13 residues. V lost 3 bases, J lost 6 bases, and 12 bases lay in between. The CDR3 region has the DNA TGTGCCAGCAGTTTCTACGGACGGGGCGAGCAGTACTTC. This translates into CASSFYGRGEQYF.

The rearrangement joins TRBV30 to TRBJ1-3; D is unclear. Germline V gene sequence: CDR1 GTSNPN, CDR2 SVGIG (reference sequence). Deletions cut 1 base from V and 8 bases from J, with 9 bases between. The CDR3 is 12 residues long. The CDR3 is CAWSGQADTIYF. The CDR3 nucleotides read TGTGCCTGGAGTGGGCAGGCAGACACCATATATTTT.

There are a few counts of this clone. The chain combines TRBV5-6 with TRBJ2-7, with TRBD1 matching over 7 bases. The V gene's germline CDR1 is SGHDT and CDR2 YYEEEE. The CDR3 has 14 amino acids. V was pared by 2 bases and J by 3 bases, with 5 bases of the junction left unmatched. CDR3 in amino acids: CASSFTTGHYEQYF. CDR3 DNA: TGTGCCAGCAGCTTTACGACAGGGCACTACGAGCAGTACTTC.

The CDR3: CASSFHGTGGTGELFF. Here the CDR3 DNA reads TGTGCCAGCAGCTTTCACGGGACAGGGGGCACCGGGGAGCTGTTTTTT. V is TRBV7-9 and J is TRBJ2-2; the match to TRBD1 covers 11 bases. Germline CDR1 is SEHNR and CDR2 is FQNEAQ (reference sequence). J gave up 4 bases and V 3 bases, and 4 bases lay outside the gene matches. The CDR3 is 16 amino acids.

The CDR3 region is CASSLFVGPAGNTIYF. The CDR3 nucleotides read TGTGCCAGCAGCTTGTTTGTGGGTCCGGCTGGAAACACCATATATTTT. The rearrangement links TRBV5-8 to TRBJ1-3; D is ambiguous. Germline loops: CDR1 SGHTS, CDR2 YDEGEE. This CDR3 has 16 residues. V was trimmed by 1 base and J by 2 bases, leaving 13 bases between them.

This clone has a handful of counts. The rearrangement links TRBV7-9 to TRBJ1-2; D not resolved. With 7 bases removed from V and 4 bases from J, the gap between germline ends came to 10 bases. Germline V lookup: CDR1 SEHNR, CDR2 FQNEAQ (reference sequence). This CDR3 has 12 residues. The CDR3 bases are TGTGCCAGCACCCTCGGTGGCTATGGCTACACCTTC. Its translation: CASTLGGYGYTF.

The chain is built from TRBV4-2 and TRBJ2-1; no reliable D call. The CDR3 is 17 residues long. Germline V CDR1 and CDR2: LGHNA, YNFKEQ. V shed 0 bases and J shed 2 bases, with 14 bases lying between them. CDR3 nucleotides: TGTGCCAGCAGCCAAGATCGTCCTAGTTTCACCTACAATGAGCAGTTCTTC. Protein: CASSQDRPSFTYNEQFF.

The chain combines TRBV14 with TRBJ2-6, with 7 bases lining up with TRBD2. This CDR3 has 16 residues. Looked up from germline, CDR1 is SGHDN and CDR2 is FVKESK. J gave up 3 bases and V 2 bases, and 4 bases lay outside the gene matches. CDR3 DNA: TGTGCCAGCAGCCAAATCGCGGGAGATGGGGCCAACGTCCTGACTTTC. Translating it yields CASSQIAGDGANVLTF.